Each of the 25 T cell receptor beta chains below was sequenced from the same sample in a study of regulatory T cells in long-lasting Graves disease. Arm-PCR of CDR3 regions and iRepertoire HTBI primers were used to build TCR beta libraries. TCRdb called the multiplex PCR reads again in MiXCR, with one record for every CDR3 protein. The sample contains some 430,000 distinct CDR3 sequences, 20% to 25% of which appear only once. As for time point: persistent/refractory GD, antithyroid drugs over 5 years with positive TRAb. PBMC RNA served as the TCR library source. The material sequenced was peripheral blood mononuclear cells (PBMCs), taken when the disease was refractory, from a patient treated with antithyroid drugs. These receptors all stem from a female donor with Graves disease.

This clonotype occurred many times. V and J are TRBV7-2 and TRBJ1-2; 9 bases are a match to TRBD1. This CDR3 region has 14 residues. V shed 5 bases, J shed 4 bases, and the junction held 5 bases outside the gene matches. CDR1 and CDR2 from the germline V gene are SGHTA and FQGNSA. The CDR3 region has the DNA TGTGCCAGCAGCGTACAGGGGGCATCCTATGGCTACACCTTC. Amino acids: CASSVQGASYGYTF.

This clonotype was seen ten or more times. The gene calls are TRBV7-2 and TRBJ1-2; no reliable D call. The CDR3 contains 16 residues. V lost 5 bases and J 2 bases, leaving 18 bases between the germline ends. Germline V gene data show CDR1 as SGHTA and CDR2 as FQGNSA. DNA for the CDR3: TGTGCCAGCAGCCCCCTTAGAGGCCAAGTCAACTATGGCTACACCTTC. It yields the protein CASSPLRGQVNYGYTF.

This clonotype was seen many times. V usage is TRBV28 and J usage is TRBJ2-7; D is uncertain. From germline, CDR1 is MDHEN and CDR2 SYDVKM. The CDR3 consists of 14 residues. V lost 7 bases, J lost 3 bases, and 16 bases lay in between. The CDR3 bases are TGTGCCAGCAACCTGGATGGTTCTTTCTACGAGCAGTACTTC. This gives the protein CASNLDGSFYEQYF.

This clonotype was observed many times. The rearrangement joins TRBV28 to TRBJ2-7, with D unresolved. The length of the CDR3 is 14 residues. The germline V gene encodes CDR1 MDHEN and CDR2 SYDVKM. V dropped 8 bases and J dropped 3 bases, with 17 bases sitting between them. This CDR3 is CASGPLGSSYEQYF. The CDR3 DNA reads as TGTGCCAGCGGCCCATTGGGGTCGAGCTACGAGCAGTACTTC.

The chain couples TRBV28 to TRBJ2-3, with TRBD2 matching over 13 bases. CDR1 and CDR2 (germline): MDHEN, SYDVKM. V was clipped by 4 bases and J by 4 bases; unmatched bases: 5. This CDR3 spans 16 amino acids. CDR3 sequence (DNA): TGTGCCAGCAGTTCACGGACTAGCGGGGGCTCAGATACGCAGTATTTT. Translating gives CASSSRTSGGSDTQYF.

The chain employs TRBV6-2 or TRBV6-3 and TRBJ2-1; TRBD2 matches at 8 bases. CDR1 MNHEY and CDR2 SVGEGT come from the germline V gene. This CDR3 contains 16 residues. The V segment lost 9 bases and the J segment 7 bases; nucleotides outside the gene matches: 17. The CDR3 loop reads CASDSREAGVWNEQFF. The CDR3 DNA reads TGTGCCAGTGACTCTAGAGAAGCGGGAGTTTGGAATGAGCAGTTCTTC.

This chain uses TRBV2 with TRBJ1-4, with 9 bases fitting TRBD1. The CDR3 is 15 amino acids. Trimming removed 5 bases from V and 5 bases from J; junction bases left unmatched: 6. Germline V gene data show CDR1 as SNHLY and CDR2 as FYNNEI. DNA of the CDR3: TGTGCCAGCAGTTGGGACAGGGACGCAAATGAAAAACTGTTTTTT. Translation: CASSWDRDANEKLFF.

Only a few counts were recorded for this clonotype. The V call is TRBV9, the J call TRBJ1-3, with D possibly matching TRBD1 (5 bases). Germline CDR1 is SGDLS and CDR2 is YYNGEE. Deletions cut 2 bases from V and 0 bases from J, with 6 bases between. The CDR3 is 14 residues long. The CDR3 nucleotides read TGTGCCAGCAGCGTCCAGGGCTCTGGAAACACCATATATTTT. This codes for CASSVQGSGNTIYF.

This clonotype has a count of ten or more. CDR3 region: CASRDRGGYNSPLHF. Written as DNA, the CDR3 is TGTGCCAGCAGGGACAGGGGAGGGTATAATTCACCCCTCCACTTT. This chain joins TRBV2 and TRBJ1-6; 9 bases agree with TRBD1. The CDR3 loop spans 15 amino acids. Germline V gene lookup returns CDR1 SNHLY and CDR2 FYNNEI. Unmatched junction bases numbered 4, after V lost 6 bases and J lost 4 bases.

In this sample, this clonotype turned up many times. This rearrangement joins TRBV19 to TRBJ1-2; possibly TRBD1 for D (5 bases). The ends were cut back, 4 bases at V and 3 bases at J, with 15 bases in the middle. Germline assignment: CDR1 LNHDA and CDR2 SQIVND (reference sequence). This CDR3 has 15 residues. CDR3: CASSRGVRGDYGYTF. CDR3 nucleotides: TGTGCCAGTAGTAGGGGGGTTCGGGGGGACTATGGCTACACCTTC.

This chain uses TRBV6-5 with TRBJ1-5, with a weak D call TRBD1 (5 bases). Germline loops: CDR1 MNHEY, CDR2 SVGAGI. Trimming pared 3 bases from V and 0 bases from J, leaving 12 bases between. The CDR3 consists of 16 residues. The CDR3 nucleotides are TGTGCCAGCAGTTATGACAGAATTTATAGCAATCAGCCCCAGCATTTT. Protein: CASSYDRIYSNQPQHF.

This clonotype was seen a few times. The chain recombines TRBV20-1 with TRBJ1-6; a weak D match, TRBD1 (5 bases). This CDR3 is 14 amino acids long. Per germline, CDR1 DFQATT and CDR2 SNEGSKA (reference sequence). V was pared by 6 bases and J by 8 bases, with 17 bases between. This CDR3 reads CSAHTQGRDSPLHF. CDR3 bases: TGCAGTGCCCATACTCAGGGAAGAGATTCACCCCTCCACTTT.

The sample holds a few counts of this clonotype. The CDR3 region is CASSSPIQGQSYEQYF. The DNA of the CDR3 is TGTGCCAGCAGCTCACCGATACAGGGCCAGAGCTACGAGCAGTACTTC. V gene TRBV7-9 combines with J gene TRBJ2-7; D might be TRBD1 (6 bases). Germline V gene lookup returns CDR1 SEHNR and CDR2 FQNEAQ (reference sequence). CDR3 length: 16 amino acids. Trimming removed 4 bases from V and 3 bases from J, with 19 bases in between.

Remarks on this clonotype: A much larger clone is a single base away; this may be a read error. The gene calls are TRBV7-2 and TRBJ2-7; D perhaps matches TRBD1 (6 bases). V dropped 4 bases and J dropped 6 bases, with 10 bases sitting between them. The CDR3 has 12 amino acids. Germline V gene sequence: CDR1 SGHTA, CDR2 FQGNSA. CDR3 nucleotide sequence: TGTGCCAGCAGCTCCTGGGGGCTCGAGCAGTACTTC. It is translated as CASSSWGLEQYF.

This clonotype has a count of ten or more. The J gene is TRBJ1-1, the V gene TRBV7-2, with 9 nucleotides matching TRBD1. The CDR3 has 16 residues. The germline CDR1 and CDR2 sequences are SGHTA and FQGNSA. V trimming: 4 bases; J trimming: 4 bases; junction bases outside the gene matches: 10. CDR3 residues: CASSSRGQGYGTEAFF. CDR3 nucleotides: TGTGCCAGCAGCTCCCGGGGACAGGGATATGGCACTGAAGCTTTCTTT.

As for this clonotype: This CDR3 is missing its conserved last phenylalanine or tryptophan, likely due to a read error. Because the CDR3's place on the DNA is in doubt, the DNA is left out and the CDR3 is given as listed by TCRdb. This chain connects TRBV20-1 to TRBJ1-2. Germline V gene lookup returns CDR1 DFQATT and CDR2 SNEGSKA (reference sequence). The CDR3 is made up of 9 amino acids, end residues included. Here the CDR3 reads CSASYGYAL.

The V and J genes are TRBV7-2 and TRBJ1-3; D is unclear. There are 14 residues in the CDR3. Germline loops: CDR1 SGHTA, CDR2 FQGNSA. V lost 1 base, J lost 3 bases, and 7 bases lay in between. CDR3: CASSLGSDGNTIYF. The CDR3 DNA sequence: TGTGCCAGCAGCTTAGGGTCAGATGGAAACACCATATATTTT.

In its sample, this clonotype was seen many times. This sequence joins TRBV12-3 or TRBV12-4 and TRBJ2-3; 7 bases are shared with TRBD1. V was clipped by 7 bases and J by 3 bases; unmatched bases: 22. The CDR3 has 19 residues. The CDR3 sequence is CASNSRLLDLAGGTDTQYF. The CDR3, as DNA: TGTGCCAGCAACTCCCGACTTCTTGACTTAGCAGGGGGTACAGATACGCAGTATTTT.

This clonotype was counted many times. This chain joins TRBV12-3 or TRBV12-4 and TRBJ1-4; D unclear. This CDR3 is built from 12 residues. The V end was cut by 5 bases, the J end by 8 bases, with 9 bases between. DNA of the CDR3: TGTGCCAGCAGTCCCTCCAGGGAAAAACTGTTTTTT. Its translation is CASSPSREKLFF.

The CDR3 DNA reads as TGTGCCAGTAGTACCGGACTACAGGGACTCATGAACACTGAAGCTTTCTTT. Its protein product is CASSTGLQGLMNTEAFF. The V call is TRBV19, the J call TRBJ1-1; weak D call: TRBD1 (6 bases). This CDR3 has 17 residues. V was trimmed by 4 bases and J by 0 bases, leaving 18 bases between them. The V gene's germline CDR1 is LNHDA and CDR2 SQIVND (reference sequence).

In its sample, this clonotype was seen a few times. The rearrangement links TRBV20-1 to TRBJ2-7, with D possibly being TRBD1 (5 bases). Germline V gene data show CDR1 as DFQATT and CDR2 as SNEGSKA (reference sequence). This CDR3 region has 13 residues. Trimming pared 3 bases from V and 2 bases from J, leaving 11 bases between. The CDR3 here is CSARDINTYEQYF. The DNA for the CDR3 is TGCAGTGCTAGGGACATTAATACCTACGAGCAGTACTTC.

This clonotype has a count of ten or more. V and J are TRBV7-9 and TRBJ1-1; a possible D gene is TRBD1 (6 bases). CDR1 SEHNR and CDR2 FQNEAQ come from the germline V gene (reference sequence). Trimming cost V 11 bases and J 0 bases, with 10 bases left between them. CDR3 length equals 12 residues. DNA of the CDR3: TGTGCCGGGGACACCATGAACACTGAAGCTTTCTTT. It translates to CAGDTMNTEAFF.

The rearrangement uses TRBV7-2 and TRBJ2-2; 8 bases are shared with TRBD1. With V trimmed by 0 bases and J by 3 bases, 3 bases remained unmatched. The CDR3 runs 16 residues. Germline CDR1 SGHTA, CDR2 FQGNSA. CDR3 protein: CASSLAAGGDTGELFF. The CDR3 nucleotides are TGTGCCAGCAGCTTAGCAGCAGGGGGCGACACCGGGGAGCTGTTTTTT.

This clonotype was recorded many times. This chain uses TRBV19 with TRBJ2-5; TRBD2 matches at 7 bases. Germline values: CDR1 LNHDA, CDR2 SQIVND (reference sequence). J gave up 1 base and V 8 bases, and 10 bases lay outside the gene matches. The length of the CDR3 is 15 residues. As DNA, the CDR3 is TGTGCCAGTGCGCGAGGGAGGGGACCCCAAGAGACCCAGTACTTC. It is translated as CASARGRGPQETQYF.

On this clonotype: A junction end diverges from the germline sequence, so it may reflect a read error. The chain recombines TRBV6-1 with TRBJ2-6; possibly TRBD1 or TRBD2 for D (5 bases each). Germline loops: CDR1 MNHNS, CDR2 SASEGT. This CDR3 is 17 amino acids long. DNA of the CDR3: TGTGCCAGCAGCATCCCCGGAGGAGTCTCTGGGGCCAACGCCCTGACTTTC. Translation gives CASSIPGGVSGANALTF.